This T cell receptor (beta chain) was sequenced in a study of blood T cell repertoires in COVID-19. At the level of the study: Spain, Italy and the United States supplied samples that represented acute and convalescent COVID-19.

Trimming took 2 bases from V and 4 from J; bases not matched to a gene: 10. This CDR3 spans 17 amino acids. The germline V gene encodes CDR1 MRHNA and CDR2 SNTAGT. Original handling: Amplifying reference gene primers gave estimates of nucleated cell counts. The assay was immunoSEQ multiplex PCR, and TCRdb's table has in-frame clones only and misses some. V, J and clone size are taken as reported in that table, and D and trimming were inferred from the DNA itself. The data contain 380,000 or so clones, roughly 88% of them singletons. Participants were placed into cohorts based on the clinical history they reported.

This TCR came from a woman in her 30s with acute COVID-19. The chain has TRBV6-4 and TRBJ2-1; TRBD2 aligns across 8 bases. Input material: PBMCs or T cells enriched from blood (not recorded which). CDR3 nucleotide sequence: TGTGCCAGCAGTGACGGATCGGGGGGGTCGTCTTACAATGAGCAGTTCTTC. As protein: CASSDGSGGSSYNEQFF.